Listed below are T cell receptor beta chains from one sample, sequenced in a study of T cells in localized non-small cell lung cancer. Using immunoSEQ multiplex PCR, the repertoire was profiled, and TCRdb retains in-frame clones only, with some absent. The repertoire holds 20,000 to 30,000 clones, with approximately 84% as singletons. This sample comprised peripheral blood, obtained before any cancer treatment. Every receptor here comes from a man aged 35 to 70 with stage III squamous cell lung carcinoma. CDR3s include the opening cysteine and the closing phenylalanine or tryptophan. A D gene is named only where the DNA matches it firmly. Not every row has a clone size; where given, it reads once, few, many or a size class.

CDR3aa: CASSRGQALNEQFF; CDR3nt: TGTGCCAGCTCACGGGGACAGGCTTTGAATGAGCAGTTCTTC; d_gene: TRBD1; j_gene: TRBJ2-1; abundance: NA; v_gene: TRBV18
CDR3aa: CASSPTGRYEQYF; CDR3nt: TGTGCCAGCAGTCCTACAGGGCGCTACGAGCAGTACTTC; d_gene: NA; j_gene: TRBJ2-7; abundance: once; v_gene: TRBV27
CDR3aa: CASSAGPQETQYF; CDR3nt: TGTGCCAGCAGCGCGGGGCCTCAAGAGACCCAGTACTTC; d_gene: NA; j_gene: TRBJ2-5; abundance: NA; v_gene: TRBV9
CDR3aa: CASQGNTEAFF; CDR3nt: TGTGCCAGTCAGGGGAACACTGAAGCTTTCTTT; d_gene: NA; j_gene: TRBJ1-1; abundance: NA; v_gene: TRBV28
CDR3aa: CASSFSGSYEQYF; CDR3nt: TGTGCCAGCAGCTTCTCGGGGTCCTACGAGCAGTACTTC; d_gene: NA; j_gene: TRBJ2-7; abundance: NA; v_gene: TRBV7-2
CDR3aa: CASSFQGASQETQYF; CDR3nt: TGCGCCAGCAGCTTCCAGGGGGCATCCCAAGAGACCCAGTACTTC; d_gene: TRBD1; j_gene: TRBJ2-5; abundance: NA; v_gene: TRBV5-1
CDR3aa: CASSLDLGTANSPLHF; CDR3nt: TGTGCCAGCAGTTTAGATCTCGGGACAGCTAATTCACCCCTCCACTTT; d_gene: TRBD1; j_gene: TRBJ1-6; abundance: NA; v_gene: TRBV28
CDR3aa: CASSLAGGQPQHF; CDR3nt: TGTGCCAGTAGTTTGGCAGGGGGTCAGCCCCAGCATTTT; d_gene: TRBD1; j_gene: TRBJ1-5; abundance: NA; v_gene: TRBV19
CDR3aa: CASRGDFLNTEAFF; CDR3nt: TGTGCCAGTCGCGGCGATTTTCTGAACACTGAAGCTTTCTTT; d_gene: NA; j_gene: TRBJ1-1; abundance: NA; v_gene: TRBV19
CDR3aa: CASSSFRGGTDYGYTF; CDR3nt: TGTGCCAGCAGTTCATTTCGCGGAGGGACGGACTATGGCTACACCTTC; d_gene: NA; j_gene: TRBJ1-2; abundance: NA; v_gene: TRBV6-5
CDR3aa: CASSDLVGGQFF; CDR3nt: TGTGCCAGCAGTGACCTAGTAGGGGGACAGTTCTTC; d_gene: NA; j_gene: TRBJ2-1; abundance: NA; v_gene: TRBV6-4
CDR3aa: CASSFLGRESDYGYTF; CDR3nt: TGTGCCAGCAGCTTTTTAGGTAGAGAGTCGGACTATGGCTACACCTTC; d_gene: NA; j_gene: TRBJ1-2; abundance: few; v_gene: TRBV5-4
CDR3aa: CASSPSGLEQYF; CDR3nt: TGCGCCAGCAGCCCCAGTGGACTCGAGCAGTACTTC; d_gene: NA; j_gene: TRBJ2-7; abundance: NA; v_gene: TRBV5-1
CDR3aa: CASSLVSETYNEQFF; CDR3nt: TGTGCCAGCAGCTTAGTGAGCGAAACCTACAATGAGCAGTTCTTC; d_gene: NA; j_gene: TRBJ2-1; abundance: NA; v_gene: TRBV11-3
CDR3aa: CASSLGGTKNIQYF; CDR3nt: TGCGCCAGCAGCTTGGGGGGTACCAAAAACATTCAGTACTTC; d_gene: NA; j_gene: TRBJ2-4; abundance: NA; v_gene: TRBV5-1
CDR3aa: CAISEDSDYEQYF; CDR3nt: TGTGCCATCAGTGAGGACAGCGACTACGAGCAGTACTTC; d_gene: NA; j_gene: TRBJ2-7; abundance: medium-sized; v_gene: TRBV10-3
CDR3aa: CASSLVRGVTGELFF; CDR3nt: TGTGCCAGCAGTTTAGTCAGGGGGGTCACCGGGGAGCTGTTTTTT; d_gene: NA; j_gene: TRBJ2-2; abundance: once; v_gene: TRBV27
CDR3aa: CASSLGGTGNTIYF; CDR3nt: TGTGCCAGCAGCTTAGGAGGGACTGGAAACACCATATATTTT; d_gene: NA; j_gene: TRBJ1-3; abundance: NA; v_gene: TRBV7-8
CDR3aa: CASSWGVWDTGELFF; CDR3nt: TGTGCCAGCAGCTGGGGAGTTTGGGACACCGGGGAGCTGTTTTTT; d_gene: NA; j_gene: TRBJ2-2; abundance: NA; v_gene: TRBV28
CDR3aa: CASAQGQDQPQHF; CDR3nt: TGTGCCAGCGCACAGGGACAAGATCAGCCCCAGCATTTT; d_gene: NA; j_gene: TRBJ1-5; abundance: NA; v_gene: TRBV6-5
CDR3aa: CASSFSDLAKNIQYF; CDR3nt: TGTGCCAGCAGCTTTTCAGATCTAGCCAAAAACATTCAGTACTTC; d_gene: NA; j_gene: TRBJ2-4; abundance: NA; v_gene: TRBV7-9
CDR3aa: CASSPLRTNTEAFF; CDR3nt: TGTGCCAGCAGTCCCCTACGCACTAACACTGAAGCTTTCTTT; d_gene: NA; j_gene: TRBJ1-1; abundance: NA; v_gene: TRBV6-6
CDR3aa: CASGLGLGLGQGGNEQFF; CDR3nt: TGTGCTAGTGGTTTGGGCTTGGGGTTGGGACAGGGAGGCAATGAGCAGTTCTTC; d_gene: TRBD1; j_gene: TRBJ2-1; abundance: NA; v_gene: TRBV12-5
CDR3aa: CASSVSGTPNYGYTF; CDR3nt: TGTGCCAGCAGCGTGAGCGGGACCCCTAACTATGGCTACACCTTC; d_gene: NA; j_gene: TRBJ1-2; abundance: NA; v_gene: TRBV9